The 30 T cell receptor beta chains below come from one sample, sequenced in a study of control samples from healthy donors and cancer patients. Some clones are missing from TCRdb's copy, which holds only in-frame ones; the method was immunoSEQ multiplex PCR. The repertoire holds 390,000 or so clones, with 75% to 95% as singletons. Sequences were obtained from PBMCs. The receptors shown here come from a man aged 35-49 years with head and neck cancer.

V and J are TRBV29-1 and TRBJ2-7; maybe TRBD1 (7 bases). V shed 1 base and J shed 5 bases, with 27 bases lying between them. Germline CDR1 and CDR2: SQVTM and ANQGSEA. The CDR3 loop spans 18 amino acids. In DNA form, the CDR3 reads TGCAGCGTTGAAGGTAGTACGTTTGGCAGGGGGGCGCCCCACGAGCAGTACTTC. Translating it yields CSVEGSTFGRGAPHEQYF.

The J gene is TRBJ2-5, the V gene TRBV7-2; 7 bases align to TRBD1. CDR3 size: 14 residues. Germline V gives CDR1 SGHTA, CDR2 FQGNSA. The junction had 3 bases not matched to a gene; V was cut back by 1 base and J by 4 bases. Here the CDR3 reads CASSLGTGVETQYF. The DNA of the CDR3 is TGTGCCAGCAGCTTAGGCACAGGGGTAGAGACCCAGTACTTC.

The gene calls are TRBV27 and TRBJ2-7; 8 bases align to TRBD2. CDR1 and CDR2 (germline): MNHEY, SMNVEV (reference sequence). The J segment lost 4 bases and the V segment lost 5 bases, leaving 10 bases of the junction unmatched. This CDR3 contains 15 residues. The CDR3 bases are TGTGCCAGCAGTCACCCAGCGGGAGAGGAGTACGAGCAGTACTTC. Its protein is CASSHPAGEEYEQYF.

The chain carries TRBV9 and TRBJ2-7; D remains ambiguous. V lost 0 bases and J lost 6, with 10 bases in between. Germline V lookup: CDR1 SGDLS, CDR2 YYNGEE. This CDR3 has 13 amino acids. CDR3 residues: CASSVEHRTEQYF. The CDR3 DNA follows: TGTGCCAGCAGCGTAGAACATCGTACCGAGCAGTACTTC.

The chain combines TRBV9 with TRBJ2-1; D might be TRBD1 (6 bases). The V end was cut by 2 bases, the J end by 2 bases, with 11 bases between. From germline, CDR1 is SGDLS and CDR2 YYNGEE. The CDR3 totals 15 residues. The CDR3 sequence: CASSVRQDPYNEQFF. DNA of the CDR3: TGTGCCAGCAGCGTCAGACAGGACCCCTACAATGAGCAGTTCTTC. Filled out from reference TRBV9 and TRBJ2-1, the complete variable domain reads DSGVTQTPKHLITATGQRVTLRCSPRSGDLSVYWYQQSLDQGLQFLIQYYNGEERAKGNILERFSAQQFPDLHSELNLSSLELGDSALYFCASSVRQDPYNEQFFGPGTRLTVL.

J is TRBJ1-1 and V is TRBV28, with D perhaps TRBD1 (5 bases). V lost 3 bases and J 6 bases, leaving 17 bases between the germline ends. Germline CDR1 MDHEN, CDR2 SYDVKM. CDR3 length: 15 amino acids. The DNA for the CDR3 is TGTGCCAGCAGTTTCCGGGGGGGTATTTTCTCTGAAGCTTTCTTT. Protein product: CASSFRGGIFSEAFF.

The chain employs TRBV28 and TRBJ1-2; the D gene is possibly TRBD1 (5 bases). This CDR3 comprises 16 residues. The germline V gene has CDR1 MDHEN and CDR2 SYDVKM. Trimming stripped 10 bases from V and 7 bases from J, with 28 bases between. CDR3 amino acids: CATSDGGTGPVFGYTF. CDR3 sequence (DNA): TGTGCCACCTCCGACGGGGGAACAGGTCCCGTTTTTGGCTACACCTTC.

J is TRBJ2-3 and V is TRBV6-5; D call uncertain. CDR3 length equals 12 residues. The V and J ends lost 2 bases and 5 bases respectively, with 5 bases between them. The germline V gene has CDR1 MNHEY and CDR2 SVGAGI. This chain's CDR3 is CASSYLGDTQYF. CDR3 in DNA: TGTGCCAGCAGTTACCTGGGAGATACGCAGTATTTT.

The chain recombines TRBV5-1 with TRBJ1-1; D might be TRBD1 (5 bases). The germline V and J ends were trimmed by 4 bases and 1 base, with 11 bases remaining between them. The CDR3 extends over 14 amino acids. Germline V lookup: CDR1 SGHRS, CDR2 YFSETQ. The CDR3 DNA reads as TGCGCCAGCAGCCCCGGCGGGGCGAACACTGAAGCTTTCTTT. Translation gives CASSPGGANTEAFF.

The chain is built from TRBV19 and TRBJ2-5; 10 bases are shared with TRBD2. The CDR3 contains 18 residues. The junction had 19 bases not matched to a gene; V was cut back by 7 bases and J by 5 bases. Per germline, CDR1 LNHDA and CDR2 SQIVND (reference sequence). CDR3 nucleotides: TGTGCCAGTACCCCCCAGGGGCTAGCGGGAGAGGGTCGGGAGACCCAGTACTTC. Translated: CASTPQGLAGEGRETQYF.

This clone came up once. This chain connects TRBV18 to TRBJ1-3, with D uncertain. Germline CDR1 reads KGHSH; CDR2 reads LQKENI. CDR3 size: 13 residues. Between the trimmed V and J ends, which lost 5 bases and 2 bases, there was a span of 7 bases. CDR3: CASSGETGNTIYF. The CDR3 DNA reads as TGTGCCAGCTCAGGGGAAACTGGAAACACCATATATTTT. The whole variable domain, filled in from reference TRBV18 and TRBJ1-3, reads NAGVMQNPRHLVRRRGQEARLRCSPMKGHSHVYWYRQLPEEGLKFMVYLQKENIIDESGMPKERFSAEFPKEGPSILRIQQVVRGDSAAYFCASSGETGNTIYFGEGSWLTVV.

In its sample, this clone was seen once. The chain employs TRBV25-1 and TRBJ2-5; 8 nucleotides align to TRBD1. V shed 3 bases, J shed 4 bases, and the junction held 10 bases outside the gene matches. This CDR3 spans 16 amino acids. CDR1 and CDR2 (germline): MGHDK, SYGVNS. The CDR3 DNA is TGTGCCAGCAGTGAGGGCGACAGGGGTGAGCGAGAGACCCAGTACTTC. Its protein is CASSEGDRGERETQYF. The whole variable domain, remainder taken from reference TRBV25-1 and TRBJ2-5, is EADIYQTPRYLVIGTGKKITLECSQTMGHDKMYWYQQDPGMELHLIHYSYGVNSTEKGDLSSESTVSRIRTEHFPLTLESARPSHTSQYLCASSEGDRGERETQYFGPGTRLLVL.

This chain uses TRBV5-1 with TRBJ1-1, with D tentatively TRBD1 (6 bases). The CDR3 has 13 amino acids. Between the trimmed V and J ends, which lost 7 bases and 1 base, there was a span of 11 bases. Germline-derived CDR1 and CDR2 are SGHRS and YFSETQ. The CDR3 DNA reads as TGCGCCAGCTGTGAACAGGGGAACACTGAAGCTTTCTTT. Translated, it gives CASCEQGNTEAFF.

This chain uses TRBV4-3 with TRBJ2-3, with 13 bases that match TRBD2. Germline-derived CDR1 and CDR2 are LGHNA and YSLEER. With V trimmed by 6 bases and J by 0 bases, 6 bases remained unmatched. The CDR3 runs to 17 residues. CDR3 loop: CASSPGLAGTSTDTQYF. The CDR3 bases are TGCGCCAGCAGTCCGGGACTAGCGGGGACTAGCACAGATACGCAGTATTTT.

The CDR3, as DNA: TGTGCCAGTAGTATAGCCTGGGGGGGCGCCTATGGCTACACCTTC. It encodes CASSIAWGGAYGYTF. The chain employs TRBV19 and TRBJ1-2; tentatively, D is TRBD1 (6 bases). In germline, CDR1 is LNHDA, CDR2 SQIVND (reference sequence). V shed 1 base and J shed 4 bases, with 13 bases lying between them. This CDR3 has 15 amino acids.

The chain recombines TRBV6-5 with TRBJ1-2, with a weak D call TRBD1 (6 bases). The germline V gene encodes CDR1 MNHEY and CDR2 SVGAGI. The CDR3 consists of 12 residues. V was shortened by 5 bases and J by 9 bases, with 13 bases between the two germline ends. The CDR3 region has the DNA TGTGCCAGCAGTCCTACAGGGAATCGCTACACCTTC. It codes for CASSPTGNRYTF.

The gene calls are TRBV20-1 and TRBJ1-1; D is possibly TRBD1 (5 bases). There are 15 residues in the CDR3. The V end lost 3 bases, the J end lost 0 bases, and 14 bases lay between the germline ends. Germline V gives CDR1 DFQATT, CDR2 SNEGSKA (reference sequence). This chain's CDR3 is CSASGTGTMNTEAFF. CDR3 DNA: TGCAGTGCTAGTGGGACTGGGACCATGAACACTGAAGCTTTCTTT.

The chain recombines TRBV5-1 with TRBJ2-7; a weak D match, TRBD2 (6 bases). The CDR3 runs 17 residues. Per germline, CDR1 SGHRS and CDR2 YFSETQ. Trimming removed 4 bases from V and 0 bases from J, with 20 bases in between. The CDR3 region is CASSLSGPRPRSYEQYF. For the CDR3, the DNA is TGCGCCAGCAGCCTTAGCGGACCACGTCCCCGCTCCTACGAGCAGTACTTC.

V and J are TRBV9 and TRBJ1-1; 12 bases line up with TRBD1. The CDR3 covers 16 residues. Losses at the gene ends were 0 bases for V and 3 bases for J; bases not matched to a gene: 3. In germline, CDR1 is SGDLS, CDR2 YYNGEE. In nucleotides, the CDR3 is TGTGCCAGCAGCGTAGGGGACAGGGGGCGCGACACTGAAGCTTTCTTT. This translates into CASSVGDRGRDTEAFF.

The rearrangement joins TRBV30 to TRBJ2-7; 13 bases map to TRBD2. The CDR3 contains 16 residues. Germline values: CDR1 GTSNPN, CDR2 SVGIG (reference sequence). J lost 3 bases, V lost 3 bases, and 8 bases had no gene match. The CDR3: CAWSHYGTSGNYEQYF. CDR3 bases: TGTGCCTGGAGCCATTACGGGACTAGCGGGAACTACGAGCAGTACTTC. The full variable domain, completed using reference TRBV30 and TRBJ2-7, is SQTIHQWPATLVQPVGSPLSLECTVEGTSNPNLYWYRQAAGRGLQLLFYSVGIGQISSEVPQNLSASRPQDRQFILSSKKLLLSDSGFYLCAWSHYGTSGNYEQYFGPGTRLTVT.

The chain joins TRBV19 to TRBJ1-6; the match to TRBD1 covers 9 bases. Germline loops: CDR1 LNHDA, CDR2 SQIVND (reference sequence). V dropped 5 bases and J dropped 7; count of bases not matched to a gene: 9. The CDR3 covers 16 residues. The CDR3 coding sequence is TGTGCCAGTAGTCCCCGGGCCGGGACAGGGAATTCACCCCTCCACTTT. Protein sequence: CASSPRAGTGNSPLHF.

The chain joins TRBV2 to TRBJ1-2; D ambiguous. V was cut by 4 bases and J by 7 bases, with 10 bases left in between. The length of the CDR3 is 12 residues. Germline assignment: CDR1 SNHLY and CDR2 FYNNEI. DNA of the CDR3: TGTGCCAGCAGTGGTGGGCTCGGTGGCTACACCTTC. Its protein is CASSGGLGGYTF.

J is TRBJ1-4 and V is TRBV7-9, with TRBD1 as a possible D gene (5 bases). CDR3 length equals 15 residues. The V and J ends lost 1 base and 6 bases respectively, with 12 bases between them. Germline loops: CDR1 SEHNR, CDR2 FQNEAQ (reference sequence). CDR3 in amino acids: CASSLGGGGDEKLFF. The CDR3 region has the DNA TGTGCCAGCAGCTTAGGGGGAGGAGGGGATGAAAAACTGTTTTTT.

V gene TRBV28 combines with J gene TRBJ1-3; D unclear. The germline gives CDR1 MDHEN, CDR2 SYDVKM. This CDR3 is 13 amino acids long. The germline V and J ends were trimmed by 4 bases and 3 bases, with 7 bases remaining between them. The CDR3 is CASSYVVGNTIYF. CDR3 bases: TGTGCCAGCAGTTATGTGGTTGGAAACACCATATATTTT. Combining the CDR3 with reference TRBV28 and TRBJ1-3 gives the whole variable domain DVKVTQSSRYLVKRTGEKVFLECVQDMDHENMFWYRQDPGLGLRLIYFSYDVKMKEKGDIPEGYSVSREKKERFSLILESASTNQTSMYLCASSYVVGNTIYFGEGSWLTVV.

V is TRBV6-5 and J is TRBJ2-7; the match to TRBD1 covers 7 bases. V shed 7 bases, J shed 3 bases, and the junction held 3 bases outside the gene matches. CDR3 size: 12 residues. In germline, CDR1 is MNHEY, CDR2 SVGAGI. The CDR3 is CASKTGIYEQYF. Written as DNA, the CDR3 is TGTGCCAGCAAGACAGGGATCTACGAGCAGTACTTC.

The CDR3 sequence is CASSPPLGTGQQYF. The CDR3 nucleotides read TGTGCCAGCTCTCCTCCACTCGGGACAGGGCAGCAGTACTTC. V usage is TRBV18 and J usage is TRBJ2-7; 9 bases map to TRBD1. The CDR3 consists of 14 residues. The germline V gene encodes CDR1 KGHSH and CDR2 LQKENI. J gave up 8 bases and V 6 bases, and 11 bases lay outside the gene matches.

The chain couples TRBV27 to TRBJ1-1; D uncertain. The CDR3 length is 14 residues. Germline CDR1 is MNHEY and CDR2 is SMNVEV (reference sequence). Deletions cut 3 bases from V and 5 bases from J, with 13 bases between. The CDR3 loop reads CASSFGPLGTEAFF. The CDR3 bases are TGTGCCAGCAGTTTCGGACCGCTGGGGACTGAAGCTTTCTTT.

The chain employs TRBV11-2 and TRBJ2-5; possibly TRBD1 for D (6 bases). Trimming shortened V by 5 bases and J by 5 bases, and 18 bases separated the two germline ends. Germline V gene lookup returns CDR1 SGHAT and CDR2 FQNNGV. This CDR3 contains 15 residues. The chain's CDR3 is CASSGGQGSWETQYF. In DNA, the CDR3 is TGTGCCAGCAGCGGGGGACAAGGGTCCTGGGAGACCCAGTACTTC.

The chain links TRBV7-3 to TRBJ2-1; no firm D call. From germline, CDR1 is SGHTA and CDR2 FQGTGA. Trimming took off 5 bases at V and 7 bases at J, with 12 bases between the two ends. The CDR3 length is 13 residues. CDR3: CASSLFWLNEQFF. As DNA, the CDR3 is TGTGCCAGCAGCCTCTTTTGGCTGAATGAGCAGTTCTTC.

This chain connects TRBV2 to TRBJ1-1; D uncertain. This CDR3 has 14 residues. Germline V CDR1 and CDR2: SNHLY, FYNNEI. V was clipped by 7 bases and J by 6 bases, with 18 bases between them. CDR3 in amino acids: CASTVLSGSAEAFF. The CDR3 DNA follows: TGTGCCAGCACTGTTCTCAGTGGGAGTGCTGAAGCTTTCTTT.